This TCR beta chain was observed in a study of metastatic and nonmetastatic thyroid tumors. For the study at large: Thyroid patients, malignant and benign, had repertoires compared across blood and tumor or nodule tissue. Notes on the study in general: In both blood and tumor samples, TCR beta diversity was reported significantly higher for malignant than benign nodules.

TCRdb reanalyzed the PCR reads via MiXCR. The data contain 33,000 or so clones, 7% to 9% of them seen just once; the ten biggest clones take up about 39%. This clone has a count of ten or more. Its antigen is as yet unknown. There were no patients who had received any treatment before thyroid surgery. The CDR3 length is 16 residues. Germline-derived CDR1 and CDR2 are DFQATT and SNEGSKA (reference sequence). With 4 bases clipped from V and 3 bases from J, the junction kept 11 bases outside the gene matches. The genes are TRBV20-1 and TRBJ2-2, with 7 bases lining up with TRBD1. The sequence was collected from a female donor with papillary thyroid cancer or a benign thyroid nodule (not recorded which). Some clones in this sample may be carry-over from other donors' samples. Sequenced material: blood. CDR3 coding DNA: TGCAGTGCTATTCCGGGACAGACGCGCGACACCGGGGAGCTGTTTTTT. As protein: CSAIPGQTRDTGELFF.